This T cell receptor (beta chain) was sequenced in a study of response to subunit inactivated influenza vaccine. Broader study findings: With each seasonal influenza vaccination, the authors suggested, few new T cells are recruited.

Only a few counts were recorded for this clonotype. Its target is unknown. V shed 8 bases and J shed 0 bases, with 20 bases lying between them. The germline V gene has CDR1 DFQATT and CDR2 SNEGSKA (reference sequence). This CDR3 comprises 15 residues. TCRdb itself ran the RT-PCR reads through MiXCR, one entry per CDR3 protein. The table lists roughly 700,000 distinct CDR3 sequences, approximately 14% of them singletons. The sample consisted of PBMCs from blood, taken 11 to 12 days after vaccination. The chain combines TRBV20-1 with TRBJ2-7; D may be TRBD1 or TRBD2 (5 bases each). The TCR sequence derives from a man aged 50 or older who received an inactivated influenza vaccine. CDR3 sequence: CSTSLWGINSYEQYF. CDR3 sequence (DNA): TGCAGTACGTCCCTCTGGGGGATCAACTCCTACGAGCAGTACTTC.